Listed below are T cell receptor beta chains from one sample, sequenced in a study of beta chain features in type 1 diabetes. Only in-frame clones appear in the TCRdb table, and some are missing; sequencing was by immunoSEQ multiplex PCR. The sample lists approximately 200,000 clones, about 10% occurring once. Specimen: naive CD4+ T cells from blood. The receptors were gathered from a woman aged 18-30 years in good health. CDR3s include the opening cysteine and the closing phenylalanine or tryptophan. D genes are given only for firm matches. The listing skips clone size in some rows; elsewhere it reads once, few, many or a size class.

d_call | j_call | v_call | clone_size | cdr3_aa | cdr3_nt
. | TRBJ1-1 | TRBV11-2 | few | CASSLDSFPNTEAFF | TGTGCCAGCAGCTTAGATTCTTTTCCGAACACTGAAGCTTTCTTT
TRBD1 | TRBJ1-1 | TRBV18 | few | CASSPRGQGAAEAFF | TGTGCCAGCTCACCACGGGGACAGGGGGCCGCTGAAGCTTTCTTT
. | TRBJ1-1 | TRBV28 | few | CASSSNRNTEAFF | TGTGCCAGCAGTTCAAATAGGAACACTGAAGCTTTCTTT
. | TRBJ2-1 | TRBV9 | . | CASSVAADRTLTNEQFF | TGTGCCAGCAGCGTAGCCGCCGACAGGACTCTTACCAATGAGCAGTTCTTC
TRBD2 | TRBJ2-7 | TRBV5-4 | . | CASSPPGGRLNEQYF | TGTGCCAGCAGCCCCCCGGGGGGACGGTTAAACGAGCAGTACTTC
. | TRBJ1-4 | TRBV5-1 | few | CASSQWTNEKLFF | TGCGCCAGCAGCCAGTGGACTAATGAAAAACTGTTTTTT
. | TRBJ1-2 | TRBV5-6 | . | CASSYAQGRGYTF | TGTGCCAGCAGTTACGCACAGGGTCGTGGCTACACCTTC
TRBD2 | TRBJ2-3 | TRBV5-4 | . | CASSSGLAGGSDTQYF | TGTGCCAGCAGCTCGGGACTAGCGGGAGGGTCAGATACGCAGTATTTT
TRBD2 | TRBJ2-7 | TRBV27 | . | CASSFSGLGNEQYF | TGTGCCAGCAGTTTTTCGGGACTAGGGAACGAGCAGTACTTC
. | TRBJ1-3 | TRBV30 | few | CAWRSLRSGNTIYF | TGTGCCTGGAGATCACTGAGATCTGGAAACACCATATATTTT
. | TRBJ1-2 | TRBV6-1 | . | CASSEKLRQFRGYTF | TGTGCCAGCAGTGAGAAACTACGACAGTTTCGTGGCTACACCTTC
TRBD1 | TRBJ2-3 | TRBV5-4 | . | CASSPGQGGTDTQYF | TGTGCCAGCAGCCCGGGACAGGGTGGGACAGATACGCAGTATTTT
. | TRBJ2-5 | TRBV7-3 | few | CASSLTGGAQGETQYF | TGTGCCAGCAGCTTAACGGGGGGGGCCCAGGGAGAGACCCAGTACTTC
TRBD1 | TRBJ2-2 | TRBV5-4 | few | CASSSQGLGTGELFF | TGTGCCAGCAGCTCACAGGGGTTAGGGACCGGGGAGCTGTTTTTT
TRBD1 | TRBJ1-5 | TRBV30 | few | CAWGTGRDQPQHF | TGTGCCTGGGGGACAGGCCGGGATCAGCCCCAGCATTTT
TRBD1 | TRBJ1-1 | TRBV10-3 | few | CAISQGTGMRTEAFF | TGTGCCATCAGCCAGGGGACAGGGATGAGAACTGAAGCTTTCTTT
. | TRBJ2-5 | TRBV5-4 | . | CASSFFLGGQETQYF | TGTGCCAGCAGCTTCTTCCTCGGCGGCCAAGAGACCCAGTACTTC
TRBD2 | TRBJ2-1 | TRBV19 | . | CATEASGSSYNEQFF | TGTGCCACCGAGGCTAGCGGGAGCTCCTACAATGAGCAGTTCTTC
. | TRBJ2-2 | TRBV7-6 | few | CASSSNIRGGELFF | TGTGCCAGCAGCTCCAACATCAGGGGAGGGGAGCTGTTTTTT
TRBD2 | TRBJ2-7 | TRBV28 | few | CASSLRREYYEQYF | TGTGCCAGCAGTTTACGGCGGGAGTACTACGAGCAGTACTTC
. | TRBJ2-5 | TRBV5-4 | few | CASSFSGSETQYF | TGTGCCAGCAGCTTCAGTGGTTCCGAGACCCAGTACTTC
. | TRBJ2-1 | TRBV28 | few | CASNEAPWEQFF | TGTGCCAGCAATGAAGCCCCTTGGGAGCAGTTCTTC
. | TRBJ2-7 | TRBV19 | . | CASSRGQPYEQYF | TGTGCCAGTAGTAGGGGCCAGCCCTACGAGCAGTACTTC
TRBD1 | TRBJ1-2 | TRBV18 | . | CASSPRDRDDYGYTF | TGTGCCAGCTCACCCCGGGACAGGGATGACTATGGCTACACCTTC
. | TRBJ2-5 | TRBV20-1 | . | CSVGGQETQYF | TGCAGTGTCGGGGGACAAGAGACCCAGTACTTC
. | TRBJ2-1 | TRBV19 | few | CASSPYGASSYNEQFF | TGTGCCAGTAGTCCTTATGGTGCGAGCTCCTACAATGAGCAGTTCTTC
TRBD1 | TRBJ1-2 | TRBV5-1 | . | CASRLTGGRPGYTF | TGCGCCAGCAGGTTGACAGGGGGCCGTCCGGGCTACACCTTC